Given below is one TCR beta chain in context. Assay: immunoSEQ multiplex PCR; the TCRdb copy retains only in-frame clones and omits some. The profile shows around 39,000 clones, over 70% of them singletons. Trimming left V 2 bases short and J 3 bases short, with 7 bases between. The CDR3 has 13 residues. Germline values: CDR1 GTSNPN, CDR2 SVGIG (reference sequence). The data are from a study of blood T cell repertoires in COVID-19. The sequenced sample consisted of peripheral blood. The clonotype comes from a human donor in a cohort sampled during active COVID-19. The chain has TRBV30 and TRBJ2-2; D gene unclear. The CDR3 coding sequence is TGTGCCTGGAGTTCAGGTTACACCGGGGAGCTGTTTTTT. Its protein product is CAWSSGYTGELFF.